The next 16 T cell receptor beta chains were all read from a single sample in a study of PD-L1 blockade in urothelial cancer. Profiled with immunoSEQ multiplex PCR; TCRdb holds only in-frame clones, not every one. The sample records under 30,000 clones, approximately 88% being singletons. The sequencing used PBMCs, collected around atezolizumab (anti-PD-L1) treatment. The receptors originated from a man aged 45-65 years with urothelial cancer.

This clone appeared a single time. V gene TRBV19 combines with J gene TRBJ2-7; 8 nucleotides match TRBD1. Germline CDR1 LNHDA, CDR2 SQIVND (reference sequence). V shed 4 bases and J 4 bases; nucleotides not matched to a gene: 9. The CDR3 totals 15 residues. CDR3 residues: CASSNLAGQGYEQYF. The DNA of the CDR3 is TGTGCCAGTAGTAATCTGGCCGGACAGGGTTACGAGCAGTACTTC.

This clone has a single count. This chain's CDR3 is CARQGDASGRPTYEQYF. For the CDR3, the DNA is TGTGCCAGACAGGGTGACGCTAGCGGGAGGCCTACCTACGAGCAGTACTTC. This chain uses TRBV2 with TRBJ2-7, with 11 bases lining up with TRBD2. CDR3 length equals 17 residues. Germline V gene lookup returns CDR1 SNHLY and CDR2 FYNNEI. Trimming at V came to 9 bases and at J to 2 bases, leaving 15 bases not matched to a gene. The full variable domain, in which reference TRBV2 and TRBJ2-7 provide the parts outside the CDR3, is EPEVTQTPSHQVTQMGQEVILRCVPISNHLYFYWYRQILGQKVEFLVSFYNNEISEKSEIFDDQFSVERPDGSNFTLKIRSTKLEDSAMYFCARQGDASGRPTYEQYFGPGTRLTVT.

The chain is built from TRBV5-1 and TRBJ2-7; possible D gene TRBD2, 6 bases. This CDR3 contains 16 residues. Per germline, CDR1 SGHRS and CDR2 YFSETQ. The V gene lost 3 bases and the J gene lost 0 bases, with 16 bases spanning the gap. The CDR3 nucleotides read TGCGCCAGCAGCTCGCACATAGCGGTAAGCTCCTACGAGCAGTACTTC. Its protein product is CASSSHIAVSSYEQYF. Drawing the rest from reference TRBV5-1 and TRBJ2-7, the complete variable domain is KAGVTQTPRYLIKTRGQQVTLSCSPISGHRSVSWYQQTPGQGLQFLFEYFSETQRNKGNFPGRFSGRQFSNSRSEMNVSTLELGDSALYLCASSSHIAVSSYEQYFGPGTRLTVT.

This clone has just a few counts. The chain carries TRBV28 and TRBJ2-7, with TRBD1 matching 9 bases. The ends lost 6 bases at V and 9 bases at J; junction bases unmatched: 9. Germline values: CDR1 MDHEN, CDR2 SYDVKM. The length of the CDR3 is 13 residues. The CDR3 here is CASSLRDRDPQYF. The CDR3 region has the DNA TGTGCCAGCAGCCTCCGGGACAGGGATCCGCAGTACTTC.

The chain links TRBV30 to TRBJ1-1; 9 bases are shared with TRBD1. V lost 2 bases, J lost 2 bases, and 9 bases stayed unmatched. The CDR3 runs 16 residues. In germline, CDR1 is GTSNPN, CDR2 SVGIG (reference sequence). CDR3 sequence reads: CAWSPWTGVTNTEAFF. CDR3 bases: TGTGCCTGGAGTCCATGGACAGGGGTAACTAACACTGAAGCTTTCTTT. The complete variable domain, with remaining parts taken from reference TRBV30 and TRBJ1-1, reads SQTIHQWPATLVQPVGSPLSLECTVEGTSNPNLYWYRQAAGRGLQLLFYSVGIGQISSEVPQNLSASRPQDRQFILSSKKLLLSDSGFYLCAWSPWTGVTNTEAFFGQGTRLTVV.

This rearrangement joins TRBV6-1 to TRBJ1-5; 7 positions agree with TRBD1. V trimming: 4 bases; J trimming: 9 bases; junction bases outside the gene matches: 9. CDR1 and CDR2 from the germline V gene are MNHNS and SASEGT. The CDR3 contains 14 residues. CDR3 coding DNA: TGTGCCAGCAGTGCGGACAGGAGAAAAGGGCCCCAGCATTTT. Protein: CASSADRRKGPQHF.

This clone was recorded once. The J gene is TRBJ1-2, the V gene TRBV29-1; D is ambiguous. Looked up from germline, CDR1 is SQVTM and CDR2 is ANQGSEA. V was pared by 1 base and J by 8 bases, with 14 bases between. The CDR3 is 13 amino acids. CDR3 nucleotides: TGCAGCGTTGAAGGACGCGGGGAGAGAGGCTACACCTTC. It translates to CSVEGRGERGYTF.

The chain has TRBV10-1 and TRBJ2-2; tentatively, D is TRBD1 (6 bases). The ends were cut back, 6 bases at V and 5 bases at J, with 7 bases in the middle. CDR1 and CDR2 (germline): WNHNN, SYGVQD (reference sequence). The CDR3 sequence is 12 residues long. Here the CDR3 DNA reads TGCGCCAGCAGCAGGGGTACCGGGGAGCTGTTTTTT. Translating it yields CASSRGTGELFF.

The chain has TRBV7-2 and TRBJ2-6; D perhaps matches TRBD2 (5 bases). V was clipped by 9 bases and J by 8 bases, with 23 bases between them. Germline V lookup: CDR1 SGHTA, CDR2 FQGNSA. This CDR3 comprises 16 residues. CDR3 coding DNA: TGTGCCAGTCTTCGTGGACGGGAACTGGGGACCAACGTCCTGACTTTC. Protein: CASLRGRELGTNVLTF.

This chain uses TRBV6-5 with TRBJ1-6; tentatively, D is TRBD1 (5 bases). V lost 7 bases, J lost 7 bases, and 14 bases lay in between. This CDR3 comprises 14 residues. Germline V gene lookup returns CDR1 MNHEY and CDR2 SVGAGI. The CDR3 DNA is TGTGCCAGCAAAGGAATGGGGGGAAATTCACCCCTCCACTTT. Translation gives CASKGMGGNSPLHF.

The chain has TRBV7-6 and TRBJ2-5; 9 bases map to TRBD1. CDR3 length equals 15 residues. Germline CDR1 reads SGHVS; CDR2 reads FNYEAQ. Trimming took 4 bases from V and 2 from J; bases not matched to a gene: 5. CDR3: CASSYGTGTQETQYF. The CDR3 region has the DNA TGTGCCAGCAGCTACGGGACAGGGACACAAGAGACCCAGTACTTC.

The genes are TRBV5-1 and TRBJ1-2; D perhaps matches TRBD1 (6 bases). CDR3 length: 18 amino acids. V gave up 4 bases and J gave up 2 bases, with 24 bases separating them. In germline, CDR1 is SGHRS, CDR2 YFSETQ. The CDR3 DNA is TGCGCCAGCAGCGCCTTGACAGGAGCCTATTCTACCAACTATGGCTACACCTTC. It codes for CASSALTGAYSTNYGYTF.

The J gene is TRBJ2-1, the V gene TRBV27, with unresolved D. The CDR3 has 16 amino acids. The germline V gene encodes CDR1 MNHEY and CDR2 SMNVEV (reference sequence). Trimming shortened V by 4 bases and J by 3 bases, and 16 bases separated the two germline ends. CDR3 DNA sequence: TGTGCCAGCAGTTCAGCCAGACAAGCCTACTACAATGAGCAGTTCTTC. Encoded protein: CASSSARQAYYNEQFF.

The rearrangement joins TRBV29-1 to TRBJ2-5; possible D gene TRBD2, 5 bases. The ends were cut back, 6 bases at V and 3 bases at J, with 8 bases in the middle. CDR1 is SQVTM and CDR2 is ANQGSEA in the germline V gene. The CDR3 has 11 residues. This CDR3 is CSVSGEETQYF. The CDR3 DNA sequence: TGCAGCGTATCCGGGGAAGAGACCCAGTACTTC.

The chain combines TRBV27 with TRBJ2-4; 9 positions agree with TRBD1. V trimming: 2 bases; J trimming: 8 bases; junction bases outside the gene matches: 7. Germline-derived CDR1 and CDR2 are MNHEY and SMNVEV (reference sequence). This CDR3 comprises 15 residues. DNA for the CDR3: TGTGCCAGCAGTTTAACCCGACAGGGGGGGGACATTCAGTACTTC. Residues: CASSLTRQGGDIQYF.

A single count supports this clone. This chain uses TRBV9 with TRBJ1-1; the match to TRBD1 covers 8 bases. The germline V gene encodes CDR1 SGDLS and CDR2 YYNGEE. Trimming removed 4 bases from V and 4 bases from J; junction bases left unmatched: 15. The CDR3 has 17 residues. Written as DNA, the CDR3 is TGTGCCAGCAGCCCCGGAGGCAGGGGGCTATTGGGCACTGAAGCTTTCTTT. As protein: CASSPGGRGLLGTEAFF.